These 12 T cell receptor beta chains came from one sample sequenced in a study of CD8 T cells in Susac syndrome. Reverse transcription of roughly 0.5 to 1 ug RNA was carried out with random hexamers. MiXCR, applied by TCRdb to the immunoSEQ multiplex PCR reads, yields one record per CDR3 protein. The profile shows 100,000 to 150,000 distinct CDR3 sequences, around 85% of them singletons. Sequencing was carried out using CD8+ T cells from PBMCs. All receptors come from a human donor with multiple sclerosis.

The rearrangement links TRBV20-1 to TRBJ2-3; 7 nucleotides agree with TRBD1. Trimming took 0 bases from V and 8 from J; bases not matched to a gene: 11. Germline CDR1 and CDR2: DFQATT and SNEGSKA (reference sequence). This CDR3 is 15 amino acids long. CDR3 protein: CSARDIQGNLFTQYF. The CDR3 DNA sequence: TGCAGTGCTAGAGATATACAGGGGAATCTATTTACGCAGTATTTT.

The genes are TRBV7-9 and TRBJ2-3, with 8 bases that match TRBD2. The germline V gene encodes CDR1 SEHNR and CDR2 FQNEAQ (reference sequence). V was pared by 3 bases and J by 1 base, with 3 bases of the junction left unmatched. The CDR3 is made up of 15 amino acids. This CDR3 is CASSFGGVGTDTQYF. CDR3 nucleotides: TGTGCCAGCAGCTTCGGGGGGGTCGGCACAGATACGCAGTATTTT.

This CDR3 reads CASSQEGLAGVRTRETQYF. The DNA for the CDR3 is TGTGCCAGCAGCCAAGAGGGGTTGGCGGGAGTAAGGACGAGGGAGACCCAGTACTTC. The J gene is TRBJ2-5, the V gene TRBV7-8, with 7 nucleotides matching TRBD2. Germline CDR1 and CDR2: SGHVS and FQNEAQ. The J segment lost 5 bases and the V segment lost 5 bases, leaving 23 bases of the junction unmatched. The CDR3 has 19 residues.

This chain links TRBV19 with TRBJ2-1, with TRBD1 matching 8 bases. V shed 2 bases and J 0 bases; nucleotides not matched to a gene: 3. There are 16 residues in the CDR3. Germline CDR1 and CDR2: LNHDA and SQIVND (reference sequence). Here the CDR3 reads CASSISGTGSYNEQFF. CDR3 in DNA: TGTGCCAGTAGTATATCCGGGACAGGCTCCTACAATGAGCAGTTCTTC.

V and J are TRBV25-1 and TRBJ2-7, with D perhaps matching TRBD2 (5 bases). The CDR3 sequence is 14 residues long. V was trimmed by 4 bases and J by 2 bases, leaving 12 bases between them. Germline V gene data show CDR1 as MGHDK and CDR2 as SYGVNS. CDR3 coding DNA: TGTGCCAGCAGTGGTCTAGACGGGACCTACGAGCAGTACGTC. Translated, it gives CASSGLDGTYEQYV.

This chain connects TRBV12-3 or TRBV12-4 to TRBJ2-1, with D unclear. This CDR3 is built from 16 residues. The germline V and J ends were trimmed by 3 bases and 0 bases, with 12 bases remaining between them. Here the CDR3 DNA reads TGTGCCAGCAGTTTCGAGATAACGAGCTCCTACAATGAGCAGTTCTTC. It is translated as CASSFEITSSYNEQFF.

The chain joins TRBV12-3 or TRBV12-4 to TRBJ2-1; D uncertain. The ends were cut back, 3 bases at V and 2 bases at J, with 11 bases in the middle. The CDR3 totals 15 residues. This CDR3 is CASSFLVGAYNEQFF. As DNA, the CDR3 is TGTGCCAGCAGTTTTCTGGTTGGAGCCTACAATGAGCAGTTCTTC.

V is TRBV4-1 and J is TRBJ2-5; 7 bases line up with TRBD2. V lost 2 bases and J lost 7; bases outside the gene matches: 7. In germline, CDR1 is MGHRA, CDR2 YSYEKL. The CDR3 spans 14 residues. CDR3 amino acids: CASSQPLAYGTQYF. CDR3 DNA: TGCGCCAGCAGCCAACCACTAGCGTACGGGACCCAGTACTTC.

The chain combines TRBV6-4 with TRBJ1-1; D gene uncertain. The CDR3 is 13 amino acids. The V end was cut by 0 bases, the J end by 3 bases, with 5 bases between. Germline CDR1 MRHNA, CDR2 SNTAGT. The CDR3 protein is CASSDSRYTEAFF. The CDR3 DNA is TGTGCCAGCAGTGACTCCCGTTACACTGAAGCTTTCTTT.

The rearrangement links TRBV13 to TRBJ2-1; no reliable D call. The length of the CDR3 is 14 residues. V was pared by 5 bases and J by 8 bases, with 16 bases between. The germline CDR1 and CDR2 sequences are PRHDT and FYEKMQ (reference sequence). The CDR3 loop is CASSPPDPSDEQFF. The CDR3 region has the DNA TGTGCCAGCAGCCCCCCGGACCCTTCGGATGAGCAGTTCTTC.

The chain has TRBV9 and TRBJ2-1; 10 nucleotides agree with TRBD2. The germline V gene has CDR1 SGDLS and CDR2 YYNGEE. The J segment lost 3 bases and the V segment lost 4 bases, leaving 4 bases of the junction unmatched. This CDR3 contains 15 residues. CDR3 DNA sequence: TGTGCCAGCAGCCCCCGGACTAGCGGCTACAATGAGCAGTTCTTC. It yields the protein CASSPRTSGYNEQFF.

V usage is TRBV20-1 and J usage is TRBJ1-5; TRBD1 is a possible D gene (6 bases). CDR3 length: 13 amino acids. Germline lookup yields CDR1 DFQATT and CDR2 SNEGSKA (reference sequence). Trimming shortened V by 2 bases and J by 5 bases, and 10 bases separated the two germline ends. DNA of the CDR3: TGCAGTGCTAGACGGAGGGGGGATCAGCCCCAGCATTTT. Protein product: CSARRRGDQPQHF.